This T cell receptor (beta chain) was observed in a study of Graves' ophthalmopathy and Graves' hyperthyroidism. Study-level background: If no ophthalmopathy appeared within 18 months of follow-up, hyperthyroidism was termed stable. Broader study findings: Blood contained most expanded thyroid clonotypes exceeding 0.001 frequency. A roughly 81% specificity and 87.88% sensitivity were achieved by a 13-signature model that separated ophthalmopathy from stable hyperthyroidism.

This CDR3 contains 12 residues. V was cut by 3 bases and J by 8 bases, with 11 bases left in between. Per the germline V gene, CDR1 is SGDLS and CDR2 is YYNGEE. Aged 18 to 65, hyperthyroidism patients had been newly diagnosed, with under 2 months' duration. Beta-chain TCR CDR3 regions were amplified from RNA transcripts. A first-round RT-PCR used HTBI primers, followed by a second-round multiplex PCR. TCRdb processed the multiplex PCR reads anew with MiXCR; each CDR3 protein has one entry. The profile shows roughly 1.1 million distinct CDR3 sequences, approximately 35% of them singletons. This clonotype was observed many times. The target antigen is unknown.

The sample comprised peripheral blood or thyroid tissue (not recorded which). This sequence originates from an adult man with Graves' hyperthyroidism. The rearrangement uses TRBV9 and TRBJ1-1; possible D gene TRBD1, 5 bases. The DNA for the CDR3 is TGTGCCAGCAGCGCCACGGGACGGGAAGCTTTCTTT. It specifies CASSATGREAFF.